Listed below are T cell receptor beta chains from one sample, sequenced in a study of blood T cell repertoires in COVID-19. Using immunoSEQ multiplex PCR, the repertoire was profiled, and TCRdb retains in-frame clones only, with some absent. Here the sample spans approximately 40,000 clones, roughly 88% being singletons. The sample was peripheral blood. The source is a human donor in a cohort sampled during active COVID-19. CDR3s include the opening cysteine and the closing phenylalanine or tryptophan. The order of the fields is V gene, J gene, D gene, clone size, CDR3 protein, CDR3 DNA. A D gene is named only where the DNA matches it firmly. Where a row states a size, it is once, few, many or the class of an expanded clone; other rows omit it.

V gene: TRBV7-6
J gene: TRBJ1-3
D gene: NA
clone size: NA
CDR3 protein: CASSSQVRFSGNTIYF
CDR3 DNA: TGTGCCAGCAGCTCCCAGGTGCGATTCTCTGGAAACACCATATATTTT

V gene: TRBV3-1/TRBV3-2
J gene: TRBJ1-2
D gene: NA
clone size: NA
CDR3 protein: CASKSGNYGYTF
CDR3 DNA: TGTGCCAGCAAGAGTGGTAACTATGGCTACACCTTC

V gene: TRBV6-5
J gene: TRBJ1-1
D gene: NA
clone size: NA
CDR3 protein: CASPAGALNTEAFF
CDR3 DNA: TGTGCCAGTCCTGCAGGGGCCCTTAACACTGAAGCTTTCTTT

V gene: TRBV19
J gene: TRBJ2-2
D gene: NA
clone size: NA
CDR3 protein: CASSISGSGSTGELFF
CDR3 DNA: TGTGCCAGTAGTATTTCAGGGTCCGGGAGCACCGGGGAGCTGTTTTTT

V gene: TRBV6-5
J gene: TRBJ2-3
D gene: TRBD2
clone size: NA
CDR3 protein: CASRSSGGTDTQYF
CDR3 DNA: TGTGCCAGCAGAAGTAGCGGGGGCACAGATACGCAGTATTTT

V gene: TRBV7-6
J gene: TRBJ1-4
D gene: TRBD1
clone size: NA
CDR3 protein: CASSLPGQGPTNEKLFF
CDR3 DNA: TGTGCCAGCAGCCTACCGGGACAGGGCCCAACTAATGAAAAACTGTTTTTT

V gene: TRBV7-9
J gene: TRBJ2-7
D gene: NA
clone size: NA
CDR3 protein: CASSLGSGAYEQYF
CDR3 DNA: TGTGCCAGCAGCTTAGGTTCGGGGGCCTACGAGCAGTACTTC

V gene: TRBV3-1/TRBV3-2
J gene: TRBJ2-2
D gene: NA
clone size: NA
CDR3 protein: CASNTGSNTGELFF
CDR3 DNA: TGTGCCAGCAACACAGGGTCGAACACCGGGGAGCTGTTTTTT

V gene: TRBV10-1
J gene: TRBJ2-3
D gene: TRBD2
clone size: NA
CDR3 protein: CASSDGLAGATDTQYF
CDR3 DNA: TGCGCCAGCAGTGATGGGTTGGCGGGAGCCACAGATACGCAGTATTTT

V gene: TRBV4-1
J gene: TRBJ1-3
D gene: NA
clone size: few
CDR3 protein: CASSRTPDRKGNTIYF
CDR3 DNA: TGCGCCAGCAGTCGCACCCCGGACAGAAAAGGAAACACCATATATTTT

V gene: TRBV24-1
J gene: TRBJ2-5
D gene: NA
clone size: NA
CDR3 protein: CATSGRNKETQYF
CDR3 DNA: TGTGCCACCAGTGGGAGAAACAAAGAGACCCAGTACTTC

V gene: TRBV5-4
J gene: TRBJ2-3
D gene: NA
clone size: NA
CDR3 protein: CASSLVADTQYF
CDR3 DNA: TGTGCCAGCAGCTTGGTCGCAGATACGCAGTATTTT

V gene: TRBV3-1/TRBV3-2
J gene: TRBJ2-7
D gene: TRBD2
clone size: NA
CDR3 protein: CASSQGPETSALSYEQYF
CDR3 DNA: TGTGCCAGCAGCCAAGGCCCAGAAACTAGCGCTCTGTCCTACGAGCAGTACTTC

V gene: TRBV11-3
J gene: TRBJ1-1
D gene: NA
clone size: NA
CDR3 protein: CASSLEGGTEAFF
CDR3 DNA: TGTGCCAGCAGCTTGGAAGGGGGCACTGAAGCTTTCTTT

V gene: TRBV5-4
J gene: TRBJ1-6
D gene: NA
clone size: NA
CDR3 protein: CASSLDSPSPLHF
CDR3 DNA: TGTGCCAGCAGCTTGGACAGCCCTTCACCCCTCCACTTT

V gene: TRBV9
J gene: TRBJ2-3
D gene: TRBD1
clone size: NA
CDR3 protein: CASSVGDRGRTDTQYF
CDR3 DNA: TGTGCCAGCAGCGTAGGAGACAGGGGCCGCACAGATACGCAGTATTTT

V gene: TRBV10-2
J gene: TRBJ1-6
D gene: TRBD1
clone size: NA
CDR3 protein: CASSEIPRQGRNSPLHF
CDR3 DNA: TGCGCCAGCAGTGAGATACCCAGACAGGGGCGAAATTCACCCCTCCACTTT

V gene: TRBV2
J gene: TRBJ1-4
D gene: TRBD1
clone size: NA
CDR3 protein: CASSQQGRNEKLFF
CDR3 DNA: TGTGCCAGCAGCCAACAGGGGAGAAATGAAAAACTGTTTTTT

V gene: TRBV28
J gene: TRBJ1-6
D gene: NA
clone size: once
CDR3 protein: CASKDSGNSPLHF
CDR3 DNA: TGTGCCAGCAAAGATAGCGGGAATTCACCCCTCCACTTT

V gene: TRBV10-1
J gene: TRBJ2-7
D gene: NA
clone size: NA
CDR3 protein: CASSMTVSYEQYF
CDR3 DNA: TGCGCCAGCAGTATGACTGTATCCTACGAGCAGTACTTC

V gene: TRBV2
J gene: TRBJ2-5
D gene: TRBD1
clone size: NA
CDR3 protein: CASKIRGDRKQETQYF
CDR3 DNA: TGTGCCAGCAAAATCAGAGGGGACAGGAAACAAGAGACCCAGTACTTC

V gene: TRBV2
J gene: TRBJ2-5
D gene: TRBD1
clone size: NA
CDR3 protein: CASSEAPKGTGDQETQYF
CDR3 DNA: TGTGCCAGCAGTGAAGCCCCGAAGGGGACAGGGGACCAAGAGACCCAGTACTTC

V gene: TRBV19
J gene: TRBJ2-3
D gene: TRBD2
clone size: NA
CDR3 protein: CATAGGLTDTQYF
CDR3 DNA: TGTGCCACTGCGGGGGGCCTTACAGATACGCAGTATTTT

V gene: TRBV6-6
J gene: TRBJ2-7
D gene: TRBD2
clone size: NA
CDR3 protein: CASTHGRGWYIEQYF
CDR3 DNA: TGTGCCAGCACCCACGGGAGGGGGTGGTACATCGAGCAGTACTTC

V gene: TRBV11-2
J gene: TRBJ1-5
D gene: TRBD1
clone size: NA
CDR3 protein: CASSPSTGMQPQHF
CDR3 DNA: TGTGCCAGCAGTCCATCGACAGGGATGCAGCCCCAGCATTTT

V gene: TRBV27
J gene: TRBJ1-2
D gene: TRBD1
clone size: NA
CDR3 protein: CASSPGTGAHGYTF
CDR3 DNA: TGTGCCAGCAGTCCTGGGACAGGGGCCCATGGCTACACCTTC

V gene: TRBV7-2
J gene: TRBJ2-2
D gene: NA
clone size: NA
CDR3 protein: CASSWEGVGELFF
CDR3 DNA: TGTGCCAGCAGTTGGGAGGGGGTCGGGGAGCTGTTTTTT

V gene: TRBV24-1
J gene: TRBJ2-7
D gene: NA
clone size: NA
CDR3 protein: CATSDQGGEQYF
CDR3 DNA: TGTGCCACCAGTGATCAGGGGGGCGAGCAGTACTTC

V gene: TRBV9
J gene: TRBJ1-1
D gene: NA
clone size: few
CDR3 protein: CASSVAVGSGLNTEAFF
CDR3 DNA: TGTGCCAGCAGCGTAGCTGTGGGTTCAGGCTTGAACACTGAAGCTTTCTTT

V gene: TRBV20-1
J gene: TRBJ1-5
D gene: TRBD1
clone size: NA
CDR3 protein: CSASNRGRGEPQHF
CDR3 DNA: TGCAGTGCCAGTAACAGGGGGCGCGGGGAGCCCCAGCATTTT

V gene: TRBV5-1
J gene: TRBJ2-1
D gene: TRBD2
clone size: NA
CDR3 protein: CASSPSLASGGASEQFF
CDR3 DNA: TGCGCCAGCAGCCCCTCCCTTGCTAGCGGGGGGGCCAGTGAGCAGTTCTTC

V gene: TRBV10-3
J gene: TRBJ1-1
D gene: NA
clone size: NA
CDR3 protein: CAISEEDMNTEAFF
CDR3 DNA: TGTGCCATCAGTGAGGAGGATATGAACACTGAAGCTTTCTTT

V gene: TRBV30
J gene: TRBJ1-2
D gene: NA
clone size: NA
CDR3 protein: CAWKKGANYGYTF
CDR3 DNA: TGTGCCTGGAAAAAAGGGGCGAACTATGGCTACACCTTC

V gene: TRBV9
J gene: TRBJ1-2
D gene: TRBD1
clone size: NA
CDR3 protein: CASASGGEGYGYTF
CDR3 DNA: TGTGCCAGCGCCTCAGGGGGCGAGGGCTATGGCTACACCTTC

V gene: TRBV19
J gene: TRBJ1-5
D gene: NA
clone size: NA
CDR3 protein: CASSQSGLGSNQPQHF
CDR3 DNA: TGTGCCAGTAGCCAGTCGGGACTAGGGAGCAATCAGCCCCAGCATTTT

V gene: TRBV30
J gene: TRBJ2-1
D gene: TRBD2
clone size: NA
CDR3 protein: CACRPSGGAQGNEQFF
CDR3 DNA: TGTGCCTGCCGCCCTAGCGGGGGGGCCCAGGGGAATGAGCAGTTCTTC